This paragraph reports one TCR beta chain. The CDR3 totals 11 residues. The V segment lost 5 bases and the J segment 6 bases; nucleotides outside the gene matches: 1. The germline gives CDR1 DFQATT, CDR2 SNEGSKA (reference sequence). The sample comes from a study of blood T cell repertoires in COVID-19. Assay: immunoSEQ multiplex PCR; the TCRdb copy retains only in-frame clones and omits some. The sample holds about 6,000 clones; more than 70% are singletons and the top ten take roughly 7%. The sequence derives from a human donor in a cohort sampled during active COVID-19. The chain uses TRBV20-1 and TRBJ2-1; 7 bases are shared with TRBD1. The sample taken for sequencing was peripheral blood. CDR3: CSAWDSNEQFF. The CDR3 DNA is TGCAGTGCTTGGGACAGCAATGAGCAGTTCTTC.